The T cell receptor (beta chain) under discussion was sequenced for a study of cytomegalovirus exposure and HLA in healthy donors. PCR used 60 Vbeta primers and 13 Jbeta primers. Clones were sequenced by immunoSEQ multiplex PCR, and TCRdb holds only the in-frame ones, with some missing. The table has some 200,000 clones, 75% to 85% seen once. This CDR3 has 15 amino acids. The germline gives CDR1 LNHNV, CDR2 YYDKDF (reference sequence). Trimming removed 7 bases from V and 0 bases from J; junction bases left unmatched: 8. The sequence was obtained from a girl aged 10-17 years in good health and CMV-seropositive. The rearrangement links TRBV15 to TRBJ1-1; 7 bases agree with TRBD1. Sequencing input: PBMCs. The chain's CDR3 is CATKRTGPMNTEAFF. DNA of the CDR3: TGTGCCACCAAACGGACAGGACCTATGAACACTGAAGCTTTCTTT.